The source of this T cell receptor beta chain is a study of blood T cells in healthy people across ages. The V and J ends lost 3 bases and 0 bases respectively, with 15 bases between them. The CDR3 runs 16 residues. A J-beta primer mix and a sample-barcoded 5' primer were used in a second PCR of roughly 7 to 12 cycles. TCRdb ran MiXCR on the 5' RACE reads and lists one entry per CDR3 protein. The sample shows about 750,000 distinct CDR3 sequences, about 53% of them seen only once. Sequencing used blood. This TCR came from a man older than 75 in good health. The V call is TRBV12-3 or TRBV12-4, the J call TRBJ2-7; D is unresolved. This CDR3 is CASSFRGAVSSYEQYF. The CDR3 nucleotides are TGTGCCAGCAGTTTTCGTGGTGCGGTTTCCTCCTACGAGCAGTACTTC.